This T cell receptor (beta chain) derives from a study of control samples from healthy donors and cancer patients. Repertoires were generated with immunoSEQ multiplex PCR, while TCRdb's copy carries only in-frame clones and drops some. The sample has approximately 110,000 clones; approximately 91% are singletons. The CDR3 is 21 residues long. Germline loops: CDR1 MNHEY, CDR2 SMNVEV (reference sequence). Trimming removed 3 bases from V and 5 bases from J, with 29 bases in between. The sample was blood. This chain uses TRBV27 with TRBJ1-6; no reliable D call. This clonotype originated in a woman in her late teens or twenties in good health. CDR3 sequence reads: CASSFDPWWPVRWRHNSPLHF. The CDR3 DNA sequence: TGTGCCAGCAGTTTTGACCCCTGGTGGCCGGTCCGGTGGAGACATAATTCACCCCTCCACTTT.